This is a list of T cell receptor beta chains from one sample in a study of response to subunit inactivated influenza vaccine. One entry per CDR3 protein results from TCRdb running MiXCR on the RT-PCR reads. The sample carries about half a million distinct CDR3 sequences, roughly 23% recorded once. Sequencing used CD4+ T cells sorted from PBMCs, obtained roughly 5 days after vaccination. Receptors originate from a man aged 50 to 59 who received an inactivated influenza vaccine. CDR3s include the opening cysteine and the closing phenylalanine or tryptophan. A D gene is named only where the DNA matches it firmly. The listing skips clone size in some rows; elsewhere it reads once, few, many or a size class.

>NA|few|TRBV12-3/TRBV12-4
CASSGGVFVYNEQFF
>NA|few|TRBV7-7
CASSLVQYDEQFF
>TRBD2|NA|TRBV5-6
CASSLGLAGRNEQFF
>NA|once|TRBV6-1
CASLSAGGETQYF
>NA|NA|TRBV19
CASSSLNSNQPQHF
>TRBD1|NA|TRBV12-3/TRBV12-4
CASSLETGFSPLHF
>NA|NA|TRBV5-1
CASSLTRGSQSSYEQYF
>TRBD2|NA|TRBV20-1
CTPGGRNEQFF
>NA|NA|TRBV3-1
CASSQDGGQVQYF
>NA|NA|TRBV5-1
CASSPREGQTYEQYF
>NA|NA|TRBV11-2
CASSLGRTDLNEKLFF
>TRBD1|NA|TRBV11-1
CASSLRLIFGAGQGASNEQFF
>NA|once|TRBV18
CASSPAASVTSTDTQYF
>NA|NA|TRBV30
CAWSRKGNTGELFF
>TRBD1|NA|TRBV12-3/TRBV12-4
CASKDRFYGYTF
>NA|NA|TRBV18
CASSPGEQYTQYF
>NA|NA|TRBV6-1
CASGVMVQETQYF
>NA|NA|TRBV10-3
CAILDPTVSYEQYF
>NA|NA|TRBV15
CATSRPGHLTGELFF
>NA|NA|TRBV29-1
CSVEAQGRTEAFF
>NA|many|TRBV18
CASSQNKQETQYF
>NA|once|TRBV7-2
CASSLQAAPTDTQYF
>NA|once|TRBV5-6
CASSVDRWGTYEQYF
>TRBD2|NA|TRBV4-1
CASSQDEVRGAYEQYF
>TRBD1|few|TRBV7-9
CASSSGQGNKQYF
>NA|NA|TRBV20-1
CSATIERLTDTQYF
>NA|few|TRBV18
CASSPGLRETQYF
>TRBD2|NA|TRBV6-5
CASSYSINSGSYEQYF
>TRBD1|NA|TRBV28
CASKAGQGATEAFF
>TRBD2|few|TRBV20-1
CSARDRGGGAYNEQFF
>TRBD1|NA|TRBV5-1
CASSEQGQAGEAFF
>TRBD1|few|TRBV12-3/TRBV12-4
CASSPKTGGTEQFF
>NA|NA|TRBV15
CATSRDTRRGDEAFF
>TRBD2|NA|TRBV5-1
CASSFRTSGGADEQFF